The following is a TCR beta chain sequence with its context. Its antigen is unidentified. The data were obtained in a study of T-cell memory formation after mild COVID-19. About the research overall: TCR clusters largely stayed donor specific. The study, taken as a whole, reports: In pre-infection memory, a portion of responding clones appeared, which suggested that cross-reactive memory joined.

V trimming: 0 bases; J trimming: 5 bases; junction bases outside the gene matches: 6. Germline CDR1 and CDR2: DFQATT and SNEGSKA (reference sequence). CDR3 length equals 14 residues. Using constant-segment primers, 5'RACE produced TCR alpha and TCR beta cDNA libraries carrying sample barcodes and UMIs. TCRdb redid the calling of the 5' RACE reads with MiXCR, one entry per CDR3 protein. Among roughly 110,000 distinct CDR3 sequences, around an eighth were seen once, and the ten largest hold approximately 43%. Sample: PBMCs or a T cell subset sorted from them (not recorded which). The receptor was derived from a man younger than 35 who had mild COVID-19 (a few samples of this study predate the infection). Cell type and time point are not known. The chain links TRBV20-1 to TRBJ2-5; 7 bases map to TRBD2. The DNA for the CDR3 is TGCAGTGCTAGAGATCTTGGGGGAGGGGAGACCCAGTACTTC. It yields the protein CSARDLGGGETQYF.